This passage covers 14 T cell receptor beta chains from one sample sequenced in a study of blood T cell repertoires in COVID-19 (TCRdb year 2020). The method behind the library was the immunoSEQ multiplex PCR assay. What TCRdb holds here is the immuneACCESS table cut down to in-frame rearrangements. Part of the clones is not present; checked against another copy, under half of the missing clones reflect an unresolved V gene, and the others are unexplained. A total of over 350,000 clones appear in this sample, 88% of them only once. The ten top clones hold over 0.9% of the sample. The sample was PBMCs or T cells enriched from blood (not recorded which). The receptor set was obtained from a woman in her twenties or thirties with acute COVID-19.

This sequence joins TRBV4-1 and TRBJ2-5; D not certain. V lost 4 bases to trimming and J lost 1 base, with 10 bases between them. This CDR3 contains 14 residues. Germline lookup yields CDR1 MGHRA and CDR2 YSYEKL. This CDR3 is CASSPMGSQETQYF. Written as DNA, the CDR3 is TGCGCCAGCAGCCCAATGGGCAGCCAAGAGACCCAGTACTTC.

V usage is TRBV6-5 and J usage is TRBJ2-1; perhaps TRBD1 as D (6 bases). The CDR3 is made up of 15 amino acids. CDR1 is MNHEY and CDR2 is SVGAGI in the germline V gene. V was pared by 2 bases and J by 1 base, with 9 bases between. The CDR3 nucleotides read TGTGCCAGCAGTTACGGACAGCTTTCCTACAATGAGCAGTTCTTC. This sequence encodes CASSYGQLSYNEQFF.

This chain connects TRBV11-2 to TRBJ1-2, with a tentative D call TRBD1 (6 bases). Germline V gives CDR1 SGHAT, CDR2 FQNNGV. This CDR3 is built from 13 residues. V lost 6 bases, J lost 3 bases, and 11 bases lay in between. CDR3 sequence reads: CASRLDRDYGYTF. In DNA form, the CDR3 reads TGTGCCAGCAGGTTGGACAGAGACTATGGCTACACCTTC.

CDR3 protein: CASSLGQGPNEQFF. The CDR3 DNA follows: TGTGCCAGCAGCTTGGGACAGGGGCCCAATGAGCAGTTCTTC. The rearrangement links TRBV5-5 to TRBJ2-1, with TRBD1 matching over 8 bases. Germline-derived CDR1 and CDR2 are SGHKS and YYEKEE (reference sequence). The J segment lost 6 bases and the V segment lost 0 bases, leaving 2 bases of the junction unmatched. There are 14 residues in the CDR3.

J is TRBJ2-7 and V is TRBV9, with D maybe TRBD2 (6 bases). Trimming took 0 bases from V and 4 from J, leaving 17 bases between them. The CDR3 spans 16 residues. Germline assignment: CDR1 SGDLS and CDR2 YYNGEE. The DNA for the CDR3 is TGTGCCAGCAGCGTAGCTACGAGCGGGCACGGATACGAGCAGTACTTC. Protein: CASSVATSGHGYEQYF.

Only a few counts were recorded for this clone. The J gene is TRBJ1-1, the V gene TRBV6-5; no clear D gene. Trimming left V 5 bases short and J 4 bases short, with 14 bases between. From germline, CDR1 is MNHEY and CDR2 SVGAGI. This CDR3 region has 14 residues. The DNA for the CDR3 is TGTGCCAGCAGTCAGGCCAATAGTGGCACTGAAGCTTTCTTT. Translating it yields CASSQANSGTEAFF.

The J gene is TRBJ2-7, the V gene TRBV4-3; D call uncertain. V lost 1 base and J 4 bases, leaving 14 bases between the germline ends. The germline V gene has CDR1 LGHNA and CDR2 YSLEER. The CDR3 sequence is 15 residues long. This CDR3 reads CASSQGPVASYEQYF. The CDR3 DNA reads TGCGCCAGCAGCCAAGGCCCAGTGGCATCTTACGAGCAGTACTTC.

This clone was recorded once. The rearrangement joins TRBV3-1 (or the pseudogene TRBV3-2) to TRBJ2-1; 16 bases line up with TRBD2. The CDR3 length is 19 residues. Germline loops: CDR1 LGHDT, CDR2 YNNKEL (reference sequence). J was trimmed by 2 bases and V by 9 bases; bases with no gene match: 13. CDR3 nucleotide sequence: TGTGCCAGGAGACCCCCGGGACTAGCGGGGGGGCGTCCCTACAATGAGCAGTTCTTC. This gives the protein CARRPPGLAGGRPYNEQFF.

V and J are TRBV29-1 and TRBJ2-2; D gene uncertain. The CDR3 loop spans 12 amino acids. Looked up from germline, CDR1 is SQVTM and CDR2 is ANQGSEA. The V end was cut by 5 bases, the J end by 0 bases, with 4 bases between. This chain's CDR3 is CSVPSNTGELFF. CDR3 in DNA: TGCAGCGTTCCCTCGAACACCGGGGAGCTGTTTTTT.

The chain links TRBV19 to TRBJ1-1; a weak D match, TRBD1 (6 bases). The V gene lost 6 bases and the J gene lost 6 bases, with 14 bases spanning the gap. Germline values: CDR1 LNHDA, CDR2 SQIVND (reference sequence). The CDR3 sequence is 13 residues long. CDR3 in amino acids: CASRLQGISEAFF. For the CDR3, the DNA is TGTGCCAGTAGGCTACAGGGAATTTCTGAAGCTTTCTTT.

A few counts support this clone. The rearrangement joins TRBV29-1 to TRBJ2-1, with 7 positions matching TRBD1. With 3 bases clipped from V and 4 bases from J, the junction kept 3 bases outside the gene matches. The CDR3 covers 13 residues. Germline V gene sequence: CDR1 SQVTM, CDR2 ANQGSEA. The CDR3 DNA sequence: TGCAGCGTTGAGGGACAGACATACAATGAGCAGTTCTTC. Its translation: CSVEGQTYNEQFF.

This chain uses TRBV6-1 with TRBJ2-7; 10 bases agree with TRBD2. The CDR3 contains 16 residues. Trimming at V came to 1 base and at J to 2 bases, leaving 5 bases not matched to a gene. Germline CDR1 reads MNHNS; CDR2 reads SASEGT. CDR3 coding DNA: TGTGCCAGCAGTGAAGGGACTAGCGGTGGACCCTACGAGCAGTACTTC. Protein: CASSEGTSGGPYEQYF.

This clone was seen once. The chain employs TRBV7-2 and TRBJ2-3, with a weak D call TRBD2 (6 bases). Trimming stripped 3 bases from V and 3 bases from J, with 16 bases between. The CDR3 is 16 residues long. Germline V lookup: CDR1 SGHTA, CDR2 FQGNSA. CDR3 residues: CASSFPVGGPTDTQYF. The CDR3 nucleotides read TGTGCCAGCAGCTTCCCTGTGGGGGGACCTACAGATACGCAGTATTTT.

The CDR3 DNA reads TGTGCCAGCAGTTACTCCCGTCGGACACGTGGACAGGGCTACACCTTC. This translates into CASSYSRRTRGQGYTF. The V gene is TRBV6-5, the J gene TRBJ1-2, with a possible D match to TRBD1 (6 bases). The CDR3 has 16 residues. Germline CDR1 reads MNHEY; CDR2 reads SVGAGI. V was shortened by 0 bases and J by 8 bases, with 19 bases between the two germline ends.